Given below is one T cell receptor beta chain in context. The data were taken from a study of blood T cell repertoires in COVID-19. Methods used by the authors: Amplifying reference gene primers gave estimates of nucleated cell counts. Sequencing was performed with immunoSEQ multiplex PCR; in TCRdb, only in-frame clones are kept and a portion is missing. V and J calls and clone size are as listed in that table; D and trimming were resolved from the DNA. The sample contains approximately 160,000 clones, 70% to 90% of which appear only once. Participants were aged about 18 to 100 years, lived in over 20 US areas, and enrolled virtually. Recovered status applied to Cohort 3 donors who had two consecutive negative PCRs. It also applied to those with clearance or with symptom resolution. V lost 1 base and J lost 4; bases outside the gene matches: 15. The germline gives CDR1 SEHNR, CDR2 FQNEAQ (reference sequence). The CDR3 runs to 19 residues.

The sample consisted of PBMCs or T cells enriched from blood (not recorded which). The chain uses TRBV7-9 and TRBJ2-3; 9 nucleotides align to TRBD2. This receptor was obtained from a woman between 50 and 59 years old who had recovered from COVID-19. The CDR3 region has the DNA TGTGCCAGCAGCTTAGGTTCTGCGGGGGGGCCGCTTGGGGCAGATACGCAGTATTTT. Translating it yields CASSLGSAGGPLGADTQYF.